Sequencing of this TCR beta chain was carried out in a study of blood T cell repertoires in COVID-19. As for the study in general: Nucleic acid was either cDNA or gDNA, and it came from T cells, B-cell-depleted T cells, or PBMCs.

The CDR3 is 16 amino acids. CDR1 and CDR2 (germline): LGHDT, YNNKEL (reference sequence). V was clipped by 0 bases and J by 2 bases, with 14 bases between them. Some clones are missing from TCRdb's copy, which holds only in-frame ones; the method was immunoSEQ multiplex PCR. The repertoire holds roughly 220,000 clones, with 75% to 85% as singletons. J is TRBJ2-7 and V is TRBV3-1 (or the pseudogene TRBV3-2); D might be TRBD2 (6 bases). Material for sequencing was peripheral blood. The receptor was derived from a woman between 40 and 50 years old who had recovered from COVID-19. The CDR3 spells CASSQEFWRGPYEQYF. The CDR3 bases are TGTGCCAGCAGCCAAGAGTTTTGGAGGGGCCCCTACGAGCAGTACTTC.